In its sample, the clone carrying this TCR beta chain was seen many times. Antigen specificity is unknown. The sample is drawn from a study of T cells after yellow fever vaccination. Findings of the study overall: Clones that expanded after primary vaccination mostly reappeared after the booster (96% CD4, roughly 87% CD8). Abundant clonotypes (contaminants from the bulk population) could be present in FACS-sorted repertoires.

Via MiXCR, TCRdb re-called the 5' RACE reads, giving one row per CDR3 protein. The sample has more than 300,000 distinct CDR3 sequences; over 3.5% are singletons. J gave up 2 bases and V 5 bases, and 7 bases lay outside the gene matches. CDR3 length equals 16 residues. CDR1 and CDR2 (germline): LGHNA, YNFKEQ. V is TRBV4-2 and J is TRBJ2-3, with TRBD2 matching 10 bases. The sample here was PBMCs, taken 15 days after the yellow fever booster vaccination. This TCR came from a man between 18 and 29 years old who received the YFV17D yellow fever vaccine. The chain's CDR3 is CASSKGTSGDTDTQYF. In DNA, the CDR3 is TGTGCCAGCAGCAAAGGAACTAGCGGGGACACAGATACGCAGTATTTT.